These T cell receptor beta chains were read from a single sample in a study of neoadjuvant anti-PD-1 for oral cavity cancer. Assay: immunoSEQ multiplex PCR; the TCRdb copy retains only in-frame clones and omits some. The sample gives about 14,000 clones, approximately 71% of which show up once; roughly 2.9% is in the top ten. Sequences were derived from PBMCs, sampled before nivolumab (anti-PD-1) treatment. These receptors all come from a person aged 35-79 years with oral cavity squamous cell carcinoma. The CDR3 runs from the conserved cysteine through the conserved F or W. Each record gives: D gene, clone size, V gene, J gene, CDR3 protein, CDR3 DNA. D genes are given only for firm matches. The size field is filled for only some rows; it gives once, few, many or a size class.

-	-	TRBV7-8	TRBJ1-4	CASSFGSGFNEKLFF	TGTGCCAGCAGCTTCGGTTCAGGGTTTAATGAAAAACTGTTTTTT
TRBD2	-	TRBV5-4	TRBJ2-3	CASSRAGGKASTDTQYF	TGTGCCAGCAGTAGAGCGGGGGGGAAAGCTAGCACAGATACGCAGTATTTT
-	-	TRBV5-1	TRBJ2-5	CASSLGIQETQYF	TGCGCCAGCTCCCTTGGGATTCAAGAGACCCAGTACTTC
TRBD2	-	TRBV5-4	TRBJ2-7	CASSLAGGNEQYF	TGTGCCAGCAGCTTGGCCGGGGGGAACGAGCAGTACTTC
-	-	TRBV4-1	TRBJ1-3	CASSHGYNRVKTGNTIYF	TGCGCCAGCAGCCATGGTTATAACAGGGTTAAAACTGGAAACACCATATATTTT
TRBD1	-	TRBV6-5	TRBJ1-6	CASSLRQGGNSPLHF	TGTGCCAGCAGCCTAAGACAGGGCGGGAATTCACCCCTCCACTTT
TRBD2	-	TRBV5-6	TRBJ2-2	CASSSTGGNTGELFF	TGTGCCAGCAGCTCCACGGGAGGGAACACCGGGGAGCTGTTTTTT
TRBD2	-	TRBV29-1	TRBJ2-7	CSVDSGGTYEQYF	TGCAGCGTTGATTCGGGGGGGACCTACGAGCAGTACTTC
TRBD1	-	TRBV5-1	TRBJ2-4	CASSPRQGQNIQYF	TGCGCCAGCAGCCCCCGACAGGGCCAAAACATTCAGTACTTC
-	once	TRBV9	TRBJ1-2	CASSVGFNYGYTF	TGTGCCAGCAGCGTAGGGTTTAACTATGGCTACACCTTC
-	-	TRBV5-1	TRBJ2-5	CASSYQGPPGIETQYF	TGCGCCAGCAGCTACCAGGGGCCACCGGGTATTGAGACCCAGTACTTC
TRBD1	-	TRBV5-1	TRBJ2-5	CASSLGGTVPGETQYF	TGCGCCAGCAGCTTGGGGGGGACAGTCCCAGGGGAGACCCAGTACTTC
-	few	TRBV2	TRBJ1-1	CASTRGYVTEAFF	TGTGCCAGCACAAGGGGTTACGTTACTGAAGCTTTCTTT
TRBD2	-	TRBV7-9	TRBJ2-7	CASSFRTSSYEQYF	TGTGCCAGCAGCTTCCGGACTAGTTCCTACGAGCAGTACTTC
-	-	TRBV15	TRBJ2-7	CATSRDRGREQYF	TGTGCCACCAGCAGAGATCGGGGCCGCGAGCAGTACTTC
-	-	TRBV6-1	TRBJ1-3	CASSVENTIYF	TGTGCCAGCAGCGTGGAAAACACCATATATTTT
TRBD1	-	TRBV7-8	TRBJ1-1	CASSRDRGLRTEAFF	TGTGCCAGCAGCAGGGACAGGGGGCTTAGGACTGAAGCTTTCTTT
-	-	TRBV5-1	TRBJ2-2	CASSPGPTGELFF	TGCGCCAGCAGCCCTGGCCCGACCGGGGAGCTGTTTTTT
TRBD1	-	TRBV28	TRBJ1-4	CASSSTDRATNEKLFF	TGTGCCAGCAGTTCCACGGACAGGGCAACTAATGAAAAACTGTTTTTT
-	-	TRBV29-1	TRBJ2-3	CSVGAGLSTDTQYF	TGCAGCGTTGGCGCGGGGCTCAGCACAGATACGCAGTATTTT
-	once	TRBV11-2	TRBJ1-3	CASSGVTFSGNTIYF	TGTGCCAGCAGTGGGGTGACCTTCTCTGGAAACACCATATATTTT
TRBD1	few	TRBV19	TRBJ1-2	CASSTLGQTNYGYTF	TGTGCCAGTAGTACACTGGGACAGACAAACTATGGCTACACCTTC
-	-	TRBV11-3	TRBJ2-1	CASSAIHLSEQFF	TGTGCCAGCAGCGCGATCCACCTAAGTGAGCAGTTCTTC
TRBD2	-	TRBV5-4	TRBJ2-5	CASSPDPGLAIETQYF	TGTGCCAGCAGCCCTGATCCGGGACTAGCGATAGAGACCCAGTACTTC
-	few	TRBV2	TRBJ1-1	CASSAGVGNTEAFF	TGTGCCAGCAGTGCAGGGGTCGGGAACACTGAAGCTTTCTTT
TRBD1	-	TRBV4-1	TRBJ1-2	CASSQGQGLFYRGYTF	TGCGCCAGCAGCCAAGGACAGGGGCTCTTCTATCGTGGCTACACCTTC
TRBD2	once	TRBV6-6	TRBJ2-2	CASSYGLVNTGELFF	TGTGCCAGCAGTTACGGACTAGTGAACACCGGGGAGCTGTTTTTT
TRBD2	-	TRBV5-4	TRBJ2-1	CASSLGGGRALNEQFF	TGTGCCAGCAGCTTGGGCGGTGGGAGGGCCTTAAATGAGCAGTTCTTC
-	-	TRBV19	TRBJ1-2	CASSIGGYTF	TGTGCCAGTAGTATAGGTGGCTACACCTTC
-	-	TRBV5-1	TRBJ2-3	CASALSPGTDTQYF	TGCGCCAGTGCACTCAGCCCAGGCACAGATACGCAGTATTTT
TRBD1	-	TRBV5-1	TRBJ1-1	CASSYQGGTEAFF	TGCGCCAGCAGCTATCAGGGGGGCACTGAAGCTTTCTTT
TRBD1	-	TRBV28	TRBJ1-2	CASSFTGDYGYTF	TGTGCCAGCAGTTTTACAGGGGACTATGGCTACACCTTC
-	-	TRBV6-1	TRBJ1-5	CASSLYTVSNQPQHF	TGTGCCAGCAGCCTATATACTGTCAGCAATCAGCCCCAGCATTTT
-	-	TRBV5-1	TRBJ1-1	CASSLAGFRNTEAFF	TGCGCCAGCAGCTTGGCTGGGTTTCGGAACACTGAAGCTTTCTTT
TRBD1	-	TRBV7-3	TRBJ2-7	CASSLSAGGDEQYF	TGTGCCAGCAGCTTAAGCGCAGGGGGCGACGAGCAGTACTTC
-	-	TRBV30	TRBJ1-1	CAWSGGNGGTEAFF	TGTGCCTGGAGTGGGGGTAATGGGGGAACTGAAGCTTTCTTT
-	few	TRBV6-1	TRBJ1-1	CASSEQSGSHEAFF	TGTGCCAGCAGTGAGCAATCAGGGAGCCATGAAGCTTTCTTT
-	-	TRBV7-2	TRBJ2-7	CASSPDREGSYEQYF	TGTGCCAGCAGCCCAGATCGGGAAGGAAGTTACGAGCAGTACTTC
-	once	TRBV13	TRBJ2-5	CASSLGLVGTQYF	TGTGCCAGCAGCTTAGGTCTTGTGGGGACCCAGTACTTC
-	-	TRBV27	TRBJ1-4	CASGGRANEKLFF	TGTGCCAGCGGAGGCAGGGCGAATGAAAAACTGTTTTTT
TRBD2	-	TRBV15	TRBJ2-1	CATSRVGLAGGNEQFF	TGTGCCACCAGCAGAGTCGGACTAGCGGGGGGGAATGAGCAGTTCTTC
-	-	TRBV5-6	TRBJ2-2	CASQAAGELFF	TGTGCCAGTCAAGCGGCCGGGGAGCTGTTTTTT
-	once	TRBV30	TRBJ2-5	CAWSGEAAQYF	TGTGCCTGGAGTGGGGAGGCGGCCCAGTACTTC
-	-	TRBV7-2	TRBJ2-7	CASSLEASNYYEQYF	TGTGCCAGCAGCTTAGAAGCGTCCAACTACTACGAGCAGTACTTC
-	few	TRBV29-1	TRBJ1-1	CSVEGTGNAEAFF	TGCAGCGTTGAGGGCACAGGGAACGCTGAAGCTTTCTTT
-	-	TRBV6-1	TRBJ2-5	CAGTGGLAGGETQYF	TGTGCCGGAACAGGGGGTTTGGCGGGAGGAGAGACCCAGTACTTC
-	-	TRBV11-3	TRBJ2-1	CASSARTASNEQFF	TGTGCCAGCAGCGCCAGGACAGCTTCAAATGAGCAGTTCTTC
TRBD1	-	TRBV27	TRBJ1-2	CASSLSAGGDYGYTF	TGTGCCAGCAGTTTATCGGCAGGGGGGGACTATGGCTACACCTTC
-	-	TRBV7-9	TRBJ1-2	CASSLSGSGYTF	TGTGCCAGCAGCTTAAGCGGATCGGGCTACACCTTC
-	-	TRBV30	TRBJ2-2	CAWSVTSENTGELFF	TGTGCCTGGAGTGTAACCAGCGAGAACACCGGGGAGCTGTTTTTT
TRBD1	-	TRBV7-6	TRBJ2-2	CASSFTYRGDRPGELFF	TGTGCCAGCAGCTTCACCTACCGCGGGGACAGGCCCGGGGAGCTGTTTTTT
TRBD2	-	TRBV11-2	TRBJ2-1	CASSLGTSGRGSFEQFF	TGTGCCAGCAGCTTAGGGACTAGCGGGAGAGGATCGTTTGAGCAGTTCTTC
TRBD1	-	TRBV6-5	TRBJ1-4	CASSYRDSMNEKLFF	TGTGCCAGCAGTTACCGGGACAGCATGAATGAAAAACTGTTTTTT
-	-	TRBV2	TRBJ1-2	CASRTVEGSGYTF	TGTGCCAGCAGGACCGTAGAGGGGTCTGGCTACACCTTC
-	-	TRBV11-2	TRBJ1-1	CASRHRQTEAFF	TGTGCCAGCAGACATAGACAGACTGAAGCTTTCTTT
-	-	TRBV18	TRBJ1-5	CASSPPGTRRLGNQPQHF	TGTGCCAGCTCACCACCCGGGACACGGAGATTGGGCAATCAGCCCCAGCATTTT
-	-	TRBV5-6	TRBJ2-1	CASSLMRLNEQFF	TGTGCCAGCAGCTTGATGAGGCTCAATGAGCAGTTCTTC
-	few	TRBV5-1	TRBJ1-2	CASSPDGGFNYGYTF	TGCGCCAGCAGCCCAGATGGGGGTTTTAACTATGGCTACACCTTC
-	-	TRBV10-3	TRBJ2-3	CAIKPENRVRTDTQYF	TGTGCCATCAAGCCGGAGAACAGGGTTCGGACAGATACGCAGTATTTT